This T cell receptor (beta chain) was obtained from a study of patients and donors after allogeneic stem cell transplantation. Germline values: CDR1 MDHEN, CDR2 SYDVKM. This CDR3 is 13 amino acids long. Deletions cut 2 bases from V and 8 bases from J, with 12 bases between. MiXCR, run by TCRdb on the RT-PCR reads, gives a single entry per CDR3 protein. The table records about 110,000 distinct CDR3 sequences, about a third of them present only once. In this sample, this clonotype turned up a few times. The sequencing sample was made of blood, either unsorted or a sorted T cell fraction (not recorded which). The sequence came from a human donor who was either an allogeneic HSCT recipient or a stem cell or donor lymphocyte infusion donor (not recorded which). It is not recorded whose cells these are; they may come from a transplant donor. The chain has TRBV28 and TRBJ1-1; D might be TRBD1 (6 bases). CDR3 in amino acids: CASSLNGGHEAFF. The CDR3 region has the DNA TGTGCCAGCAGTTTAAATGGGGGCCACGAAGCTTTCTTT. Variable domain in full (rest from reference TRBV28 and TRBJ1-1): DVKVTQSSRYLVKRTGEKVFLECVQDMDHENMFWYRQDPGLGLRLIYFSYDVKMKEKGDIPEGYSVSREKKERFSLILESASTNQTSMYLCASSLNGGHEAFFGQGTRLTVV.